Listed below are T cell receptor beta chains from one sample, sequenced in a study of post-analysis software for immune sequencing data. TCRdb reprocessed the PCR reads with MiXCR, giving one entry per CDR3 protein. The sample records about 620,000 distinct CDR3 sequences, 44% being singletons. Sequences were obtained from blood. The receptors shown here come from a girl between 5 and 17 years old with multiple sclerosis. The CDR3 runs from the conserved cysteine through the conserved F or W. A D gene is named only where the DNA matches it firmly. Expanded clones are given a class, and other clones once, few, many or no size at all.

TRBV27	16	.	TRBJ1-2	.	CASSLAARGGAYGYTF	TGTGCCAGCAGTTTAGCTGCTAGGGGTGGCGCCTATGGCTACACCTTC
TRBV5-1	14	few	TRBJ1-2	TRBD1	CASSLADRGHGYTF	TGCGCCAGCAGCTTGGCCGACAGGGGGCATGGCTACACCTTC
TRBV7-2	14	.	TRBJ2-7	.	CTSSLKARPYEQYF	TGTACCAGCAGCTTAAAGGCCAGGCCCTACGAGCAGTACTTC
TRBV27	15	few	TRBJ2-5	.	CASSPRTGLVETQYF	TGTGCCAGCAGTCCCCGGACTGGCTTGGTCGAGACCCAGTACTTC
TRBV30	11	few	TRBJ2-5	.	CAWALPETQYF	TGTGCCTGGGCCCTCCCGGAGACCCAGTACTTC
TRBV7-9	12	.	TRBJ2-7	TRBD1	CASSTRGREQYF	TGTGCCAGCAGCACCAGGGGGCGCGAGCAGTACTTC
TRBV7-8	15	.	TRBJ2-7	.	CASSFPGDGSYEQYF	TGTGCCAGCAGCTTCCCCGGCGACGGTTCCTACGAGCAGTACTTC
TRBV28	18	once	TRBJ2-5	TRBD2	CASSLPPGLAGEEETQYF	TGTGCCAGCAGTTTACCCCCCGGACTAGCGGGAGAGGAGGAGACCCAGTACTTC
TRBV12-3/TRBV12-4	15	.	TRBJ2-1	TRBD2	CASSLRGGPYNEQFF	TGTGCCAGCAGTTTACGCGGGGGGCCCTACAATGAGCAGTTCTTC
TRBV4-1	17	.	TRBJ2-5	.	CASSQPPPRPLGETQYF	TGCGCCAGCAGCCAACCTCCCCCGCGGCCTCTGGGGGAGACCCAGTACTTC
TRBV27	13	few	TRBJ1-2	.	CASSLSRYYGYTF	TGTGCCAGCAGTTTAAGCAGATACTATGGCTACACCTTC
TRBV24-1	15	few	TRBJ2-7	.	CAISDPQTETYEQYF	TGTGCTATCAGTGATCCCCAGACTGAGACCTACGAGCAGTACTTC
TRBV5-1	14	once	TRBJ1-1	.	CASSRPGQNTEAFF	TGCGCCAGCAGCCGCCCGGGACAGAACACTGAAGCTTTCTTT
TRBV5-5	14	.	TRBJ2-1	TRBD1	CASDAGQGYNEQFF	TGCGCCAGCGATGCGGGACAGGGCTACAATGAGCAGTTCTTC
TRBV12-3/TRBV12-4	17	.	TRBJ2-2	TRBD1	CASSPTLQGAQTGELFF	TGTGCCAGCAGTCCAACCTTACAGGGGGCGCAAACCGGGGAGCTGTTTTTT
TRBV12-3/TRBV12-4	18	.	TRBJ2-3	.	CASRFGLISAASTDTQYF	TGTGCCAGTAGATTCGGACTGATTTCCGCCGCGAGCACAGATACGCAGTATTTT
TRBV7-9	12	.	TRBJ2-1	TRBD2	CASSGTSGKEFF	TGTGCCAGCAGTGGGACTAGCGGGAAGGAGTTCTTC
TRBV20-1	13	few	TRBJ2-5	TRBD1	CSARTGVGETQYF	TGCAGTGCTAGGACAGGGGTTGGAGAGACCCAGTACTTC
TRBV4-1	13	.	TRBJ1-1	.	CASGPLVITEAFF	TGCGCCAGCGGACCATTGGTTATCACTGAAGCTTTCTTT
TRBV30	14	.	TRBJ2-3	TRBD1	CAWEPGQGEDTQYF	TGTGCCTGGGAACCGGGACAGGGGGAAGATACGCAGTATTTT
TRBV4-1	15	.	TRBJ1-2	.	CASSQGPFGQGGYTF	TGCGCCAGCAGCCAAGGCCCCTTCGGGCAAGGTGGCTACACCTTC
TRBV12-3/TRBV12-4	12	.	TRBJ1-1	.	CASSAILTEAFF	TGTGCCAGCAGTGCCATTCTCACTGAAGCTTTCTTT
TRBV7-9	15	.	TRBJ1-2	.	CASSLDQGPDYGYTF	TGTGCCAGCAGCTTAGACCAGGGTCCCGACTATGGCTACACCTTC
TRBV6-5	13	few	TRBJ1-4	.	CASGRLTGEKLFF	TGTGCCAGCGGACGCTTGACAGGTGAAAAACTGTTTTTT
TRBV3-1	16	many	TRBJ2-3	TRBD2	CASSLRLAGSTDTQYF	TGTGCCAGCAGCTTGCGACTAGCGGGCAGCACAGATACGCAGTATTTT
TRBV7-2	14	.	TRBJ2-7	TRBD1	CASSLDGRGREQYF	TGTGCCAGCAGCTTAGACGGTAGGGGGCGGGAGCAGTACTTC
TRBV2	14	few	TRBJ2-1	TRBD2	CASRGLAGVSEQFF	TGTGCCAGCAGGGGACTAGCGGGAGTTAGTGAGCAGTTCTTC
TRBV5-1	16	few	TRBJ2-7	.	CASSRGTGEPSYEQYF	TGCGCCAGCAGCCGGGGAACAGGAGAACCCTCCTACGAGCAGTACTTC
TRBV20-1	15	.	TRBJ2-3	TRBD2	CSARTSGGAGDTQYF	TGCAGTGCGCGGACTAGCGGGGGGGCGGGAGATACGCAGTATTTT
TRBV28	13	few	TRBJ2-6	.	CASSGWGANVLTF	TGTGCCAGCAGTGGCTGGGGGGCCAACGTCCTGACTTTC
TRBV5-1	13	.	TRBJ1-2	TRBD1	CASSMGDRDGYTF	TGCGCCAGCAGCATGGGGGACAGAGATGGCTACACCTTC
TRBV12-3/TRBV12-4	18	.	TRBJ2-1	.	CASSLRPLQLGLGNEQFF	TGTGCCAGCAGTTTACGGCCACTCCAGCTGGGCCTAGGCAATGAGCAGTTCTTC
TRBV12-3/TRBV12-4	13	few	TRBJ2-1	TRBD2	CASETSGRNEQFF	TGTGCCAGCGAGACTAGCGGCCGGAATGAGCAGTTCTTC
TRBV19	15	.	TRBJ2-1	.	CASSIDGGAYNEQFF	TGTGCCAGTAGTATAGATGGCGGGGCCTACAATGAGCAGTTCTTC
TRBV5-6	14	few	TRBJ2-5	.	CASRRRDGRETQYF	TGTGCCAGCAGACGCCGAGATGGGCGAGAGACCCAGTACTTC
TRBV20-1	15	few	TRBJ2-7	.	CSATNLQGRANEQYF	TGCAGTGCTACCAACTTACAGGGTAGGGCGAACGAGCAGTACTTC
TRBV3-1	15	.	TRBJ2-1	TRBD2	CASSQTTSGRAKQFF	TGTGCCAGCAGCCAAACGACTAGCGGGAGGGCGAAGCAGTTCTTC
TRBV6-6	16	.	TRBJ1-5	.	CASSYPGEARGQPQHF	TGTGCCAGCAGTTACCCCGGTGAGGCCCGGGGTCAGCCCCAGCATTTT
TRBV7-2	13	.	TRBJ2-4	.	CASSLLPGGGQYF	TGTGCCAGCAGCCTCCTCCCCGGGGGCGGACAGTACTTC
TRBV10-3	16	.	TRBJ2-7	TRBD1	CAISEGTGGGAYEQYF	TGTGCCATCAGTGAGGGGACAGGTGGGGGTGCCTACGAGCAGTACTTC